Here is one T cell receptor beta chain with its context. Its target is unknown. The data were obtained in a study of T cells after yellow fever vaccination. Study summary: Fractions of limited cellularity were prepared by means of SMART-Seq v4 Ultra Low Input. General study points: Peaking faster, on day 5 versus 15, the secondary response was nonetheless weaker. Primary-vaccination clones mostly resurfaced post-booster (roughly 97% CD4, around 88% CD8).

Production of TCR cDNA was by 5'RACE template switching, which also added a universal primer site and UMIs. TCRdb re-called the 5' RACE reads through MiXCR, storing one row per CDR3 protein. The data show about 150,000 distinct CDR3 sequences, about 6% seen once. Germline CDR1 and CDR2: LGHDT and YNNKEL (reference sequence). The CDR3 has 13 residues. The germline V and J ends were trimmed by 8 bases and 2 bases, with 11 bases remaining between them. Sequencing used CD4+ T cells sorted from PBMCs, obtained on the day of the first yellow fever vaccination. The V gene is TRBV3-1, the J gene TRBJ2-3; D remains unclear. The TCR was taken from a young man who received the YFV17D yellow fever vaccine. Here the CDR3 DNA reads TGTGCCAGCCTGGGTGGGAACACAGATACGCAGTATTTT. It is translated as CASLGGNTDTQYF.